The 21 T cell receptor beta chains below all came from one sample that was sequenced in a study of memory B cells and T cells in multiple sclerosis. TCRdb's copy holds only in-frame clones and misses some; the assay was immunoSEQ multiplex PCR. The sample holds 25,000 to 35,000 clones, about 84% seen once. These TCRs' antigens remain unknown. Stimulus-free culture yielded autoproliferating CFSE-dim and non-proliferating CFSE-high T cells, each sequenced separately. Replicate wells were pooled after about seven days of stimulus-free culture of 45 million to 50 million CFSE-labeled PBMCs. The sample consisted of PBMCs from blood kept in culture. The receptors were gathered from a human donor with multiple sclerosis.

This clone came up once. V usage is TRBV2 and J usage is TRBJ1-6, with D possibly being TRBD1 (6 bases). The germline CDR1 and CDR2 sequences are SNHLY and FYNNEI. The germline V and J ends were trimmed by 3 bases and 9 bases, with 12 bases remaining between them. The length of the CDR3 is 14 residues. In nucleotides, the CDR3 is TGTGCCAGCAGTGAGGGCGAAGGGGGTTCACCCCTCCACTTT. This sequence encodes CASSEGEGGSPLHF.

The DNA of the CDR3 is TGTGCCAGCAGTTGGGGACTAGCGCTCACAGATACGCAGTATTTT. This gives the protein CASSWGLALTDTQYF. This chain uses TRBV6-6 with TRBJ2-3; TRBD2 matches at 10 bases. The ends lost 4 bases at V and 2 bases at J; junction bases unmatched: 3. The CDR3 covers 15 residues. The germline gives CDR1 MNHNY, CDR2 SVGAGI (reference sequence).

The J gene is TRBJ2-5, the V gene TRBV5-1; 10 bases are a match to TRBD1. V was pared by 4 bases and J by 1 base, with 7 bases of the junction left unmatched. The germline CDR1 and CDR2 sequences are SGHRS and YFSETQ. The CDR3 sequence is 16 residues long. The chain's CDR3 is CASSHGQGVTQETQYF. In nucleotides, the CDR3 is TGCGCCAGCAGCCACGGACAGGGGGTAACCCAAGAGACCCAGTACTTC.

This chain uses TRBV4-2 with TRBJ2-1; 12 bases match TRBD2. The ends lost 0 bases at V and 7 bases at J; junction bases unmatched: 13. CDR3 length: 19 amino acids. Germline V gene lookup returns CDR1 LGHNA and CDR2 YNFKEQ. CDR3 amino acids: CASSQDLTLAGGPRNEQFF. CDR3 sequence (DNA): TGTGCCAGCAGCCAAGATTTAACTCTAGCGGGAGGGCCGCGGAATGAGCAGTTCTTC.

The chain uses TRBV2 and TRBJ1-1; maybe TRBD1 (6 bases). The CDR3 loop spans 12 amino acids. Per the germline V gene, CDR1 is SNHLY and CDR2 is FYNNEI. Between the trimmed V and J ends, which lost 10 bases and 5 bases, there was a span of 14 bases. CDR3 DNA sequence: TGTGCCACTCGAACAGGGAAAACTGAAGCTTTCTTT. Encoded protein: CATRTGKTEAFF.

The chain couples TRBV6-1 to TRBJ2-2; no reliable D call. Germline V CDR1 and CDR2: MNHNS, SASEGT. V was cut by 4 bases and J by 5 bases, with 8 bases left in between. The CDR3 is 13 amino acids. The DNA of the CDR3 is TGTGCCAGCAGTGCAGGAAGGACCGGGGAGCTGTTTTTT. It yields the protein CASSAGRTGELFF.

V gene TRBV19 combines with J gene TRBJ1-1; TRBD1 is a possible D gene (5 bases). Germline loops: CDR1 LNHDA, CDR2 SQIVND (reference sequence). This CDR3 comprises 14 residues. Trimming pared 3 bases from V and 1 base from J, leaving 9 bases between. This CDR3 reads CASSIPTENTEAFF. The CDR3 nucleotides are TGTGCCAGTAGTATCCCGACAGAGAACACTGAAGCTTTCTTT.

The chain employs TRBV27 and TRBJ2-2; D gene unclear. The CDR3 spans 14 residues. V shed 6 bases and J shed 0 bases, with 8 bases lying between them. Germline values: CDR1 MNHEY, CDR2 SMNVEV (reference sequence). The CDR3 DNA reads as TGTGCCAGCAGATCTAATCCGAACACCGGGGAGCTGTTTTTT. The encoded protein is CASRSNPNTGELFF.

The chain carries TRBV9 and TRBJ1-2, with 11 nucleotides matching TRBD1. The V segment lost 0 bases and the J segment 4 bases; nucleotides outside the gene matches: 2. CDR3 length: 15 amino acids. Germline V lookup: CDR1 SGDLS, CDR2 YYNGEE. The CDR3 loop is CASSVGTGGGYGYTF. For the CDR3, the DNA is TGTGCCAGCAGCGTAGGGACAGGGGGCGGCTATGGCTACACCTTC.

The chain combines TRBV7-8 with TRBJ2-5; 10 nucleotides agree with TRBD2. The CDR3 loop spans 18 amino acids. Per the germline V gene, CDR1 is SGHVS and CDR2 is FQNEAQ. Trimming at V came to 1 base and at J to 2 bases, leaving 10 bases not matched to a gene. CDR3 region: CASSLGRLAGLIQETQYF. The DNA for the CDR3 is TGTGCCAGCAGCTTAGGTCGACTAGCGGGTCTCATACAAGAGACCCAGTACTTC.

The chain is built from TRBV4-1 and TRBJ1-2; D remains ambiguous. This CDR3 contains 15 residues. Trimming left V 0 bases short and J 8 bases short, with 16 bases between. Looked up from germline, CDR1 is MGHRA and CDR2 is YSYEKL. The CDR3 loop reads CASSQDDGNFMGYTF. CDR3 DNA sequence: TGCGCCAGCAGCCAAGACGATGGAAACTTTATGGGCTACACCTTC.

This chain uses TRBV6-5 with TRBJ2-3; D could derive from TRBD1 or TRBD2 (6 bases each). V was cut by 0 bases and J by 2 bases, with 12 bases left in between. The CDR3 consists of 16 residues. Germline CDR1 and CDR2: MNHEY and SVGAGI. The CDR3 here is CASSYSNGGVTDTQYF. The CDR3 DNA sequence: TGTGCCAGCAGTTACTCGAACGGGGGCGTCACAGATACGCAGTATTTT.

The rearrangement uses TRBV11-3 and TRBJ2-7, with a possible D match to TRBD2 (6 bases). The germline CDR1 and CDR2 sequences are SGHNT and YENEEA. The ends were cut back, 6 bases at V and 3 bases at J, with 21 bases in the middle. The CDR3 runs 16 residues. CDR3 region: CASSVVRLAKVYEQYF. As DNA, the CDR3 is TGTGCCAGCAGTGTAGTTAGGCTAGCGAAAGTCTACGAGCAGTACTTC.

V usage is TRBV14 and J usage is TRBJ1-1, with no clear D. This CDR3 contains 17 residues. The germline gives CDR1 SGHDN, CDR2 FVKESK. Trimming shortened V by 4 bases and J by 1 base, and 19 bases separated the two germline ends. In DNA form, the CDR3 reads TGTGCCAGCAGCCCCCAGACGGCCCCTAGGCCGAACACTGAAGCTTTCTTT. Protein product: CASSPQTAPRPNTEAFF. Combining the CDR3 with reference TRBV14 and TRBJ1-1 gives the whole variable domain EAGVTQFPSHSVIEKGQTVTLRCDPISGHDNLYWYRRVMGKEIKFLLHFVKESKQDESGMPNNRFLAERTGGTYSTLKVQPAELEDSGVYFCASSPQTAPRPNTEAFFGQGTRLTVV.

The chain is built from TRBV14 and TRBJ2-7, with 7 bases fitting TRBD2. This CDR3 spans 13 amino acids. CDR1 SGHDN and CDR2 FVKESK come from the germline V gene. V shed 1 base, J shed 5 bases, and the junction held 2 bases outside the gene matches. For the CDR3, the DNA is TGTGCCAGCAGCCAAGGGGCGGGGGACGAGCAGTACTTC. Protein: CASSQGAGDEQYF.

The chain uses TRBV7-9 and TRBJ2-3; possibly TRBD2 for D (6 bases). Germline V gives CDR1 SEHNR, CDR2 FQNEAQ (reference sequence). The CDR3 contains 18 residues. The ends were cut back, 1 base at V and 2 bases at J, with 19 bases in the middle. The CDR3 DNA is TGTGCCAGCAGCTTAGGGCCATGGGGGGACCACTACACAGATACGCAGTATTTT. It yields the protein CASSLGPWGDHYTDTQYF. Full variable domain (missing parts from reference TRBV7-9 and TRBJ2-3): DTGVSQNPRHKITKRGQNVTFRCDPISEHNRLYWYRQTLGQGPEFLTYFQNEAQLEKSRLLSDRFSAERPKGSFSTLEIQRTEQGDSAMYLCASSLGPWGDHYTDTQYFGPGTRLTVL.

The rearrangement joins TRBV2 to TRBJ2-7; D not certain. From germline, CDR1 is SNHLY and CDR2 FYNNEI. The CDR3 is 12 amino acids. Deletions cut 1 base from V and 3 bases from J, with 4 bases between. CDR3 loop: CASSEVLYEQYF. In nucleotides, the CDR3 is TGTGCCAGCAGTGAAGTCCTCTACGAGCAGTACTTC.

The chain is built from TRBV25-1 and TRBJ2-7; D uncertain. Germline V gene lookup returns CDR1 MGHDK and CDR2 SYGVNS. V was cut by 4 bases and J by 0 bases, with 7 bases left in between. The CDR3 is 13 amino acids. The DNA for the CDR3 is TGTGCCAGCAGTGCCCAGAGCTCCTACGAGCAGTACTTC. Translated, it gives CASSAQSSYEQYF.

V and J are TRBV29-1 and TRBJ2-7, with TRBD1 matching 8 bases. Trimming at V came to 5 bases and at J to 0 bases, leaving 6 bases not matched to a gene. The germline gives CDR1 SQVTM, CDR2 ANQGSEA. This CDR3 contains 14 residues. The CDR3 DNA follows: TGCAGCGTTTCCACAGGGGGTAGCTCCTACGAGCAGTACTTC. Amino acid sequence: CSVSTGGSSYEQYF.

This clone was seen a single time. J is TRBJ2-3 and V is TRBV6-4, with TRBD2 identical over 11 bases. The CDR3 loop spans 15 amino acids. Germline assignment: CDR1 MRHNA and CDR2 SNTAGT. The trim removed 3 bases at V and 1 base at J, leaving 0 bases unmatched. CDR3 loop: CASSETSGGTDTQYF. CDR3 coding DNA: TGTGCCAGCAGTGAGACTAGCGGGGGCACAGATACGCAGTATTTT.

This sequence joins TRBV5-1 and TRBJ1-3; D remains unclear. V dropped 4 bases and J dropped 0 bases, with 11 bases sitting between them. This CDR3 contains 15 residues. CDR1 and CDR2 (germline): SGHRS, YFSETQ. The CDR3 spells CASSRDGVSGNTIYF. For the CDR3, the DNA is TGCGCCAGCAGCCGAGACGGAGTCTCTGGAAACACCATATATTTT.